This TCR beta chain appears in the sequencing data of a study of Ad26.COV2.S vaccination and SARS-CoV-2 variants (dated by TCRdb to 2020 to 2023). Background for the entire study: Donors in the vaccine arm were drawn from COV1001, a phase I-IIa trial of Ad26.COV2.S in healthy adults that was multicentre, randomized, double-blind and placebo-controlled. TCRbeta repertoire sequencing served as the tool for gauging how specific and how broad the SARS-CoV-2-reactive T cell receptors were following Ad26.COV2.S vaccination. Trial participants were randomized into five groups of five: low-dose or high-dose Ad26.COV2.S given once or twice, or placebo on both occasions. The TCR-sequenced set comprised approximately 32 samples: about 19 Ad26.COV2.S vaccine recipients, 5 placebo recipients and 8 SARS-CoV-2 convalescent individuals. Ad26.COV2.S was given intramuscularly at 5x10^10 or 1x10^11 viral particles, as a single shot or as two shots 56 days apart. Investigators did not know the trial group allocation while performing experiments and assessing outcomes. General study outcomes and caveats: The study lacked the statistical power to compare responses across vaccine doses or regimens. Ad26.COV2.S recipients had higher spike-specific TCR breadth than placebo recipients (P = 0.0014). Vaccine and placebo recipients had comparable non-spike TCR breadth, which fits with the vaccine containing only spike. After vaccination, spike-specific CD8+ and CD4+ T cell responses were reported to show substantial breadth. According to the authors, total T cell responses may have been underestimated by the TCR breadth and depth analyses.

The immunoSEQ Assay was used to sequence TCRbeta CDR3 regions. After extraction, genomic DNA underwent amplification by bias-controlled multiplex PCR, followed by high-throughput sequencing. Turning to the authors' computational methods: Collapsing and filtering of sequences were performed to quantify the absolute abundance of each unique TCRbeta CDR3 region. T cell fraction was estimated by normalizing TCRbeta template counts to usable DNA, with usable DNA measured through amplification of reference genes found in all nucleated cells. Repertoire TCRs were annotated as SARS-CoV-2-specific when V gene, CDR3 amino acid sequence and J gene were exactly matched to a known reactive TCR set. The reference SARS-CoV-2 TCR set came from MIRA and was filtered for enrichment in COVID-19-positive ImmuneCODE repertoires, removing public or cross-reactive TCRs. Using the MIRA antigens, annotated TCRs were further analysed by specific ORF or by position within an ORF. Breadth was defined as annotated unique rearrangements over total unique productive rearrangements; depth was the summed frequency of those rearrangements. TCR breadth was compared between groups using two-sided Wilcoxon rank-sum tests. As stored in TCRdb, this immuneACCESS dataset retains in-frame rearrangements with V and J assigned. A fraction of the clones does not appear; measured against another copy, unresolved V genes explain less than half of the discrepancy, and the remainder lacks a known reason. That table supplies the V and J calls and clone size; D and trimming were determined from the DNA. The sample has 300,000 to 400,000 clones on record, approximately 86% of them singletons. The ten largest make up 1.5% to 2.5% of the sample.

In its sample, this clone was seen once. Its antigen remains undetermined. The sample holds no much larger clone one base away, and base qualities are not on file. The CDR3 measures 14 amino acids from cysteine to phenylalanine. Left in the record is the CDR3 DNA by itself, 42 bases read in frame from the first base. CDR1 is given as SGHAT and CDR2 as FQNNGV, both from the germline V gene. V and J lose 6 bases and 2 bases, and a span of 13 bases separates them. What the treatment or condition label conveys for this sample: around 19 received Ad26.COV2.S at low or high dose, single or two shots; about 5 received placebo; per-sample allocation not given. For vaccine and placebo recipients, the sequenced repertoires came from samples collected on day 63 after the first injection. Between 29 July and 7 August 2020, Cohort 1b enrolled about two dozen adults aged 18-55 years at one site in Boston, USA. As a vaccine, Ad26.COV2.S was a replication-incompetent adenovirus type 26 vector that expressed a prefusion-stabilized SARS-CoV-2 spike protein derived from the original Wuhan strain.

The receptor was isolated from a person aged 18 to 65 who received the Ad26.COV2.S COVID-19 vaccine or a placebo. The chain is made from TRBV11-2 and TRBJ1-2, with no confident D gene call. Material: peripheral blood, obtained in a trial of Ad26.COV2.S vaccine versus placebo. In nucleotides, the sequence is TGTGCCAGCAGTGATCGGCGTACGAACTATGGCTACACCTTC. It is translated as CASSDRRTNYGYTF. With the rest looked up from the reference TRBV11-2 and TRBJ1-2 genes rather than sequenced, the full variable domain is EAGVAQSPRYKIIEKRQSVAFWCNPISGHATLYWYQQILGQGPKLLIQFQNNGVVDDSQLPKDRFSAERLKGVDSTLKIQPAKLEDSAVYLCASSDRRTNYGYTFGSGTRLTVV.